Listed below are T cell receptor beta chains from one sample, sequenced in a study of T-cell memory formation after mild COVID-19. TCRdb called the 5' RACE reads again in MiXCR, with one record for every CDR3 protein. The table lists more than 450,000 distinct CDR3 sequences, 18% of them singletons. Input material: PBMCs or a T cell subset sorted from them (not recorded which). The receptor set was obtained from an adult woman who had mild COVID-19 (a few samples of this study predate the infection). Cell type and time point are not known. CDR3s leave out the opening cysteine and the closing phenylalanine or tryptophan. Each record gives: V gene, clone size, CDR3 protein. Clone size, where shown, is once, few, many, or a class for clones that have expanded.

v_call: TRBV20-1
clone_size: many
cdr3_aa: SASRRGGRELF

v_call: TRBV7-8
clone_size: few
cdr3_aa: ASSLDSGMGVNEQF

v_call: TRBV7-3
clone_size: -
cdr3_aa: ASRLQGPTGELF

v_call: TRBV6-2/TRBV6-3
clone_size: few
cdr3_aa: ASLGRQHTQY

v_call: TRBV7-9
clone_size: -
cdr3_aa: ASSLALPLRGDEQF

v_call: TRBV7-9
clone_size: -
cdr3_aa: ASSSQGESNQPQH

v_call: TRBV5-1
clone_size: -
cdr3_aa: ASSRGETAGNTIY

v_call: TRBV28
clone_size: many
cdr3_aa: ASSPGVLNTGELF

v_call: TRBV20-1
clone_size: -
cdr3_aa: SAPISGTYNEQF

v_call: TRBV12-3/TRBV12-4
clone_size: -
cdr3_aa: ASSLLAGEVTDTQY

v_call: TRBV2
clone_size: -
cdr3_aa: ASTQDRGSYEQY

v_call: TRBV5-6
clone_size: -
cdr3_aa: ASSSPVVLNQETQY

v_call: TRBV7-2
clone_size: few
cdr3_aa: ASSLALGNTDTQY

v_call: TRBV20-1
clone_size: few
cdr3_aa: SAPTGSIQPQH

v_call: TRBV7-8
clone_size: few
cdr3_aa: ASTTGGSPLH

v_call: TRBV4-2
clone_size: few
cdr3_aa: ASSQAGATASYEQY

v_call: TRBV7-7
clone_size: -
cdr3_aa: ASSSLGLWTQY

v_call: TRBV2
clone_size: -
cdr3_aa: ASSERGPVQKNTEAF

v_call: TRBV23-1
clone_size: -
cdr3_aa: APLDLKYRDEETQY

v_call: TRBV19
clone_size: few
cdr3_aa: ASSIGWTENQPQH

v_call: TRBV14
clone_size: few
cdr3_aa: ASSQSVEQY

v_call: TRBV5-5
clone_size: -
cdr3_aa: ASSPYSGTVYGYT

v_call: TRBV6-6
clone_size: few
cdr3_aa: ASSYSEVRSYEQY

v_call: TRBV12-3/TRBV12-4
clone_size: -
cdr3_aa: ASSPNPENEQF

v_call: TRBV7-2
clone_size: few
cdr3_aa: ASSLGDSSGDTQY

v_call: TRBV7-2
clone_size: few
cdr3_aa: ASSLQISRVQETQY

v_call: TRBV20-1
clone_size: -
cdr3_aa: SARDSSGPVTDTQY

v_call: TRBV19
clone_size: -
cdr3_aa: ASSISQVATEAF

v_call: TRBV19
clone_size: few
cdr3_aa: ASSPRDTYNQPQH

v_call: TRBV3-1
clone_size: few
cdr3_aa: ASSQLGTPSTDTQY

v_call: TRBV7-3
clone_size: few
cdr3_aa: ASSGSRDSLYGYT

v_call: TRBV20-1
clone_size: -
cdr3_aa: SASQGEAQY

v_call: TRBV5-4
clone_size: few
cdr3_aa: ASSRGYIAGVGETQY

v_call: TRBV12-3/TRBV12-4
clone_size: -
cdr3_aa: ASSRNSGANVLT

v_call: TRBV3-1
clone_size: few
cdr3_aa: ASSSTEGLEQF

v_call: TRBV3-1
clone_size: -
cdr3_aa: ASSSLGGQETQY

v_call: TRBV9
clone_size: few
cdr3_aa: ASSRAGLTYNEQF

v_call: TRBV6-2/TRBV6-3
clone_size: few
cdr3_aa: ASSYSLERQSSYEQY

v_call: TRBV11-2
clone_size: few
cdr3_aa: ASSGTVLSARGNTIY

v_call: TRBV4-3
clone_size: -
cdr3_aa: ASSQYSGTPNEQF

v_call: TRBV23-1
clone_size: few
cdr3_aa: ASSHSDARGYT

v_call: TRBV6-2/TRBV6-3
clone_size: few
cdr3_aa: ASSLSGLAGGYTDTQY

v_call: TRBV9
clone_size: few
cdr3_aa: ASSVVWGGMNTEAF

v_call: TRBV5-1
clone_size: -
cdr3_aa: ASSLALAGTPDTQY

v_call: TRBV7-3
clone_size: -
cdr3_aa: ASSLTRTTSGTEAF

v_call: TRBV6-1
clone_size: -
cdr3_aa: ASSERTGKGAGDTQY

v_call: TRBV29-1
clone_size: -
cdr3_aa: SVGGQLGNEQF

v_call: TRBV12-3/TRBV12-4
clone_size: -
cdr3_aa: ASSLAYGIEQY

v_call: TRBV6-5
clone_size: -
cdr3_aa: ASSQGTTPYNEQF

v_call: TRBV12-3/TRBV12-4
clone_size: -
cdr3_aa: ASSLGWGENEQF

v_call: TRBV7-9
clone_size: few
cdr3_aa: ASTHQRRTGSPHEQY

v_call: TRBV7-9
clone_size: few
cdr3_aa: ASRLAEYNEQF

v_call: TRBV6-5
clone_size: few
cdr3_aa: ASTRPGTKQY

v_call: TRBV4-1
clone_size: -
cdr3_aa: ASSQETAYEQY

v_call: TRBV20-1
clone_size: few
cdr3_aa: SARVSTGLGDQPQH

v_call: TRBV20-1
clone_size: -
cdr3_aa: SASRATQY

v_call: TRBV20-1
clone_size: few
cdr3_aa: SARVAGVDTGELF